The entry below describes one T cell receptor beta chain. Clones were sequenced by immunoSEQ multiplex PCR, and TCRdb holds only the in-frame ones, with some missing. The table lists 93,000 or so clones, approximately 90% of them singletons. The sample is drawn from a study of T cell changes during pregnancy in multiple sclerosis. CDR1 SGHAT and CDR2 FQNNGV come from the germline V gene. CDR3 length: 18 residues. V shed 5 bases and J 3 bases; nucleotides not matched to a gene: 15. Specimen: peripheral blood, collected after pregnancy. V is TRBV11-2 and J is TRBJ2-3, with 9 bases matching TRBD2. This TCR was recovered from a female donor with multiple sclerosis, enrolled in a pregnancy study. Here the CDR3 reads CASSAALSSGGGTDTQYF. The CDR3 DNA sequence: TGTGCCAGCAGCGCAGCCTTGAGTAGCGGGGGCGGGACAGATACGCAGTATTTT.